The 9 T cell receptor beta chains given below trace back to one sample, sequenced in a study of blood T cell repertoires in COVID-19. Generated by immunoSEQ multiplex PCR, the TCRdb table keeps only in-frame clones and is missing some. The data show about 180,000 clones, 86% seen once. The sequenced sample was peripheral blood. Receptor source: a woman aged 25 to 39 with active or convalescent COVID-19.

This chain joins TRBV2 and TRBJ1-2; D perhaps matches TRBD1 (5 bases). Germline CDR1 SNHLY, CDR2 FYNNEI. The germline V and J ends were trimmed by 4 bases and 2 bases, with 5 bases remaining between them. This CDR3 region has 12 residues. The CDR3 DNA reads TGTGCCAGCAGTGGACAGAACTATGGCTACACCTTC. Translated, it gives CASSGQNYGYTF.

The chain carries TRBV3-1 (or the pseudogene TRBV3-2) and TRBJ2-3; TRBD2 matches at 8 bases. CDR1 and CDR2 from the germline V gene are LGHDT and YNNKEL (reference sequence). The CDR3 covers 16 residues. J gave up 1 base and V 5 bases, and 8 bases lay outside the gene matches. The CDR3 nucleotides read TGTGCCAGCAGCAGAAGCGGGAGAGGGGGCACAGATACGCAGTATTTT. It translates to CASSRSGRGGTDTQYF.

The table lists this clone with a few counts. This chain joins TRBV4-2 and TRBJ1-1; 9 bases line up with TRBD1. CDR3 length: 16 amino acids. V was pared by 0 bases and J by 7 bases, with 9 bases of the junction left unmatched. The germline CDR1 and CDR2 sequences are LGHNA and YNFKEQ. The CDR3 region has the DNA TGTGCCAGCAGCCAAGAGGGGACAGGGAGGTGGGTTGAAGCTTTCTTT. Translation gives CASSQEGTGRWVEAFF.

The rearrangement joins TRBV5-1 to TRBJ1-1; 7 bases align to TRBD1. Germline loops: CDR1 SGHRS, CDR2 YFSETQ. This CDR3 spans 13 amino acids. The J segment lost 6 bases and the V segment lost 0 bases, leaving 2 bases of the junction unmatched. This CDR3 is CASSLDRGPEAFF. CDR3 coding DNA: TGCGCCAGCAGCTTGGACAGGGGACCTGAAGCTTTCTTT. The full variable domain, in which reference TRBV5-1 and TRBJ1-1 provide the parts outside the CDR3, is KAGVTQTPRYLIKTRGQQVTLSCSPISGHRSVSWYQQTPGQGLQFLFEYFSETQRNKGNFPGRFSGRQFSNSRSEMNVSTLELGDSALYLCASSLDRGPEAFFGQGTRLTVV.

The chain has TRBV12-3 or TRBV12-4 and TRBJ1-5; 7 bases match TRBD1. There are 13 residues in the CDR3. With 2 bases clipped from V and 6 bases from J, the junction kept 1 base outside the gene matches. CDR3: CASSLRGLQPQHF. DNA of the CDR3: TGTGCCAGCAGTTTAAGGGGGCTTCAGCCCCAGCATTTT.

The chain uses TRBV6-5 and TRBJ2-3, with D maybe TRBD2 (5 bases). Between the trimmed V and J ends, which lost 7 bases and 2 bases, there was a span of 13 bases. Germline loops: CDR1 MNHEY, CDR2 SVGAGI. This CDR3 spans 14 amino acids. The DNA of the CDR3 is TGTGCCAGCAACTCACCCGGACTCACAGATACGCAGTATTTT. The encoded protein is CASNSPGLTDTQYF.

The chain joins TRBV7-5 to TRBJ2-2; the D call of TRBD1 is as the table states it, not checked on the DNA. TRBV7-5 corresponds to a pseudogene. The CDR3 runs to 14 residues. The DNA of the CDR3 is TGTGCCAGAAGCTCGGGACAGAACACCGGGGAGCTGTTTTTT. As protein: CARSSGQNTGELFF.

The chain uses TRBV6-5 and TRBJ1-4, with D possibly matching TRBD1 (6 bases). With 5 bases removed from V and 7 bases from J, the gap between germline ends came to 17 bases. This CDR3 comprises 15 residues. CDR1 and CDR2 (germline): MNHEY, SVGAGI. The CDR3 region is CASSLQGLRGEKLFF. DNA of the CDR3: TGTGCCAGCAGTCTCCAGGGGTTGAGGGGTGAAAAACTGTTTTTT.

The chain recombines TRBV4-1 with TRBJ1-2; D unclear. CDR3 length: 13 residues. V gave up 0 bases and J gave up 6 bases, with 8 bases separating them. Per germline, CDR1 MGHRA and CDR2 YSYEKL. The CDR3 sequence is CASSQDTSDGYTF. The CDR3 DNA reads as TGCGCCAGCAGCCAAGATACATCTGATGGCTACACCTTC.